A selection of T cell receptor beta chains follows, all from one sample in a study of control samples from healthy donors and cancer patients. Sequenced by immunoSEQ multiplex PCR; TCRdb stores in-frame clones only, minus some. Here the sample spans roughly 160,000 clones, around 96% being singletons. The sample was blood. The receptors stem from a woman in her thirties in good health. Each CDR3 is given with its conserved first and last residue. The order of the fields is clone size, J gene, V gene, D gene, CDR3 length, CDR3 DNA, CDR3 protein. The D gene is left open where the match is weak. Only part of the rows carry a size: once, few, many, or a class if the clone is expanded.

>once|TRBJ2-5|TRBV11-2|.|14
TGTGCCAGCAGCATCTACAGGGTCGAGGAGACCCAGTACTTC
CASSIYRVEETQYF
>.|TRBJ2-3|TRBV2|.|12
TGTGCCAGCAGGGATTGGTCAGATACGCAGTATTTT
CASRDWSDTQYF
>.|TRBJ2-1|TRBV5-4|.|13
TGTGCCAGCAGCGAGCTAGATTACAATGAGCAGTTCTTC
CASSELDYNEQFF
>.|TRBJ2-7|TRBV10-3|.|14
TGTGCCATCAGTGAGTCGGCAGGGTACTACGAGCAGTACTTC
CAISESAGYYEQYF
>.|TRBJ2-7|TRBV2|.|11
TGTGCCAGCAGTGATTCCTACGAGCAGTACTTC
CASSDSYEQYF
>.|TRBJ1-1|TRBV6-4|.|13
TGTGCCAGCAGTAAGGAAAGGAACACTGAAGCTTTCTTT
CASSKERNTEAFF
>.|TRBJ1-4|TRBV7-9|.|11
TGTGCCAGCAGCTTAGGAATTGGACTGTTTTTT
CASSLGIGLFF
>.|TRBJ2-2|TRBV19|.|15
TGTGCCAGTAGTTTGCGGACAATATACACCGGGGAGCTGTTTTTT
CASSLRTIYTGELFF
>.|TRBJ2-6|TRBV28|.|19
TGTGCCAGCAGATTCATGGCAGAGAGAGGGCTCCCCGGGGCCAACGTCCTGACTTTC
CASRFMAERGLPGANVLTF
>.|TRBJ1-1|TRBV7-9|.|13
TGTGCCAGTAAGCACTTTCCGGACACTGAAGCTTTCTTT
CASKHFPDTEAFF
>.|TRBJ2-5|TRBV7-2|TRBD2|17
TGTGCCAGCAGCAATATACTAGCGGGGGGATACCAAGAGACCCAGTACTTC
CASSNILAGGYQETQYF
>once|TRBJ1-6|TRBV28|.|17
TGTGCCAGCAGTTTTGGGTGGGATGGCTCCTATAATTCACCCCTCCACTTT
CASSFGWDGSYNSPLHF
>.|TRBJ1-1|TRBV12-3/TRBV12-4|.|13
TGTGCCAGCAGTTTAGGGGGCATCACTGAAGCTTTCTTT
CASSLGGITEAFF
>once|TRBJ2-1|TRBV10-2|TRBD2|13
TGCGCCACCGGACTAGCGGGGGTGGCTGAGCAGTTCTTC
CATGLAGVAEQFF
>.|TRBJ2-1|TRBV11-2|.|15
TGTGCCAGCAGCTTAGGGGGGGTATCCTACAATGAGCAGTTCTTC
CASSLGGVSYNEQFF
>.|TRBJ2-1|TRBV14|TRBD2|15
TGTGCCAGCAGCCAAGAAGCGGGAGAGGTACATGAGCAGTTCTTC
CASSQEAGEVHEQFF
>.|TRBJ2-1|TRBV7-3|.|15
TGTGCCAGCAGCTTAACGAGGAGCTCCTACAATGAGCAGTTCTTC
CASSLTRSSYNEQFF
>.|TRBJ1-2|TRBV5-1|.|14
TGCGCCAGCAGCTTGGCCGAGGGGAGCTGGGGCTACACCTTC
CASSLAEGSWGYTF
>.|TRBJ2-3|TRBV5-8|.|14
TGTGCCAGCAGCTTGGTTCCAGGTGGAGATACGCAGTATTTT
CASSLVPGGDTQYF
>.|TRBJ2-1|TRBV2|TRBD2|13
TGTGCCAGCCGGACTAGCGGATACAATGAGCAGTTCTTC
CASRTSGYNEQFF
>.|TRBJ1-4|TRBV2|.|10
TGTGCCAGCTCCGATCCGGAACTGTTTTTT
CASSDPELFF
>.|TRBJ2-2|TRBV30|.|13
TGTGCCTGGAGTGCCCAGAACACCGGGGAGCTGTTTTTT
CAWSAQNTGELFF
>.|TRBJ2-7|TRBV5-1|.|13
TGCGCCAGCAGCTTGGGGGGCAACTACGAGCAGTACTTC
CASSLGGNYEQYF
>.|TRBJ1-5|TRBV28|.|16
TGTGCCAGCAGCCCCCGTCTGGGGAGCGGCAATCAGCCCCAGCATTTT
CASSPRLGSGNQPQHF
>.|TRBJ1-4|TRBV30|TRBD1|18
TGTGCCTGGACCCCGGGACAGGGGCTTTTTGCAACTAATGAAAAACTGTTTTTT
CAWTPGQGLFATNEKLFF
>.|TRBJ2-1|TRBV7-2|.|13
TGTGCCAGCAGTTCCCAACCGGGACTCGGAGGGTTCTTC
CASSSQPGLGGFF
>.|TRBJ2-2|TRBV15|TRBD2|16
TGTGCCACCAGCAGAGATTTAGCGGGAGTCACCGGGGAGCTGTTTTTT
CATSRDLAGVTGELFF